The 18 T cell receptor beta chains below come from one sample, sequenced in a study of regulatory T cells in long-lasting Graves disease (dated by TCRdb to the early 2020s). The method was multiplex PCR. The reads were generated on an Illumina HiSeq 4000. CDR3 regions were amplified by Arm-PCR with iRepertoire HTBI primers to construct TCR beta libraries. TCRdb trimmed public reads at Q25 via fastp, called clones via MiXCR and kept in-frame beta chains. Identical CDR3 proteins give one entry, which carries the most common genes and DNA. The sample profile shows around 460,000 distinct CDR3 sequences; under 25% of them were found once. The ten largest clones take up less than 15% of the sample. Sample time point, as interpreted from the label and publication: persistent/refractory GD, antithyroid drugs over 5 years with positive TRAb. For both TCR sequencing and RNA sequencing, RNA was extracted from PBMCs using TRIzol.

Specimen: peripheral blood mononuclear cells (PBMCs), collected when the disease was refractory, from a patient treated with antithyroid drugs. These receptors were taken from a female donor with Graves disease.

The V call is TRBV20-1, the J call TRBJ2-5, with TRBD1 identical over 8 bases. The better agreement between TRBJ2-1 and the DNA end casts doubt on the J call. The germline V gene encodes CDR1 DFQATT and CDR2 SNEGSKA (reference sequence). CDR3 length equals 17 residues. The CDR3 DNA reads as TGCAGCGTTGAAGCCCCTTGGGACAGGCCAACGTACAATGAGCAGTTCTTC. As protein: CSVEAPWDRPTYNEQFF.

The chain uses TRBV9 and TRBJ1-4; D is undetermined. CDR1 and CDR2 (germline): SGDLS, YYNGEE. CDR3 length: 14 amino acids. Between the trimmed V and J ends, which lost 0 bases and 5 bases, there was a span of 8 bases. In DNA, the CDR3 is TGTGCCAGCAGCGTAGGATGGGCAAATGAAAAACTGTTTTTT. This gives the protein CASSVGWANEKLFF.

This clonotype has only a few counts. The CDR3 DNA reads TGTGCCAGCAGCGTAGGACAGCTTAGTTCACCCCTCCACTTT. Translating gives CASSVGQLSSPLHF. This chain links TRBV9 with TRBJ1-6, with D possibly TRBD1 on 5 matching bases. The CDR3 runs to 14 residues. With 0 bases removed from V and 9 bases from J, the gap between germline ends came to 10 bases. From germline, CDR1 is SGDLS and CDR2 YYNGEE. The whole variable domain, filled in from reference TRBV9 and TRBJ1-6, reads DSGVTQTPKHLITATGQRVTLRCSPRSGDLSVYWYQQSLDQGLQFLIQYYNGEERAKGNILERFSAQQFPDLHSELNLSSLELGDSALYFCASSVGQLSSPLHFGNGTRLTVT.

The table lists this clonotype with many counts. The chain uses TRBV11-2 and TRBJ2-7; 10 nucleotides align to TRBD1. This CDR3 has 15 amino acids. The germline CDR1 and CDR2 sequences are SGHAT and FQNNGV. With V trimmed by 3 bases and J by 2 bases, 4 bases remained unmatched. The CDR3 here is CASSFRDRGTYEQYF. Here the CDR3 DNA reads TGTGCCAGCAGCTTCCGGGACAGGGGTACCTACGAGCAGTACTTC.

This clonotype occurred a few times. V is TRBV6-2 or TRBV6-3 and J is TRBJ2-1, with D possibly TRBD2 on 5 matching bases. The V gene's germline CDR1 is MNHEY and CDR2 SVGEGT. This CDR3 region has 16 residues. V was shortened by 6 bases and J by 3 bases, with 18 bases between the two germline ends. CDR3 DNA sequence: TGTGCCAGCAGACCGCCCGGGCAAGCGGACTACAATGAGCAGTTCTTC. Encoded protein: CASRPPGQADYNEQFF.

This clonotype was counted at least ten times. DNA of the CDR3: TGTGCCAGCAGTATGACAGTCGGAGTAACTGAAGCTTTCTTT. This gives the protein CASSMTVGVTEAFF. The chain recombines TRBV11-1 with TRBJ1-1; D is possibly TRBD1 (5 bases). The germline CDR1 and CDR2 sequences are SGHAT and FQDESV (reference sequence). The germline V and J ends were trimmed by 6 bases and 5 bases, with 16 bases remaining between them. This CDR3 spans 14 amino acids.

This clonotype was counted only a few times. This rearrangement joins TRBV7-3 to TRBJ1-1; D possibly corresponds to TRBD1 (6 bases). The V gene's germline CDR1 is SGHTA and CDR2 FQGTGA. V dropped 5 bases and J dropped 5 bases, with 18 bases sitting between them. The CDR3 is 15 amino acids. CDR3 region: CASSPGGRGRTEAFF. The CDR3 nucleotides are TGTGCCAGCAGCCCAGGAGGTCGGGGGCGGACTGAAGCTTTCTTT. Combining the CDR3 with reference TRBV7-3 and TRBJ1-1 gives the whole variable domain GAGVSQTPSNKVTEKGKYVELRCDPISGHTALYWYRQSLGQGPEFLIYFQGTGAADDSGLPNDRFFAVRPEGSVSTLKIQRTERGDSAVYLCASSPGGRGRTEAFFGQGTRLTVV.

This clonotype was seen many times. The chain joins TRBV28 to TRBJ2-2, with a possible D match to TRBD1 (6 bases). The V end lost 6 bases, the J end lost 3 bases, and 11 bases lay between the germline ends. This CDR3 contains 14 residues. The V gene's germline CDR1 is MDHEN and CDR2 SYDVKM. The chain's CDR3 is CASSRTAYTGELFF. CDR3 coding DNA: TGTGCCAGCAGCCGGACAGCGTACACCGGGGAGCTGTTTTTT.

The rearrangement joins TRBV20-1 to TRBJ1-5; TRBD1 matches 9 bases. With 7 bases clipped from V and 2 bases from J, the junction kept 0 bases outside the gene matches. Germline CDR1 reads DFQATT; CDR2 reads SNEGSKA (reference sequence). This CDR3 is built from 12 residues. CDR3 nucleotides: TGCAGTGGGACAGGGGGCAATCAGCCCCAGCATTTT. It is translated as CSGTGGNQPQHF.

This clonotype was recorded once. The chain carries TRBV30 and TRBJ1-3; D not resolved. Germline CDR1 and CDR2: GTSNPN and SVGIG (reference sequence). V lost 3 bases and J lost 3, with 12 bases in between. The CDR3 covers 14 residues. The CDR3 region has the DNA TGTGCCTGGAGCCCTGGACCGGATGGAAACACCATATATTTT. As protein: CAWSPGPDGNTIYF.

The sample holds many counts of this clonotype. This rearrangement joins TRBV20-1 to TRBJ2-6; D not certain. The CDR3 is 13 residues long. Per germline, CDR1 DFQATT and CDR2 SNEGSKA (reference sequence). V shed 1 base and J shed 3 bases, with 4 bases lying between them. The CDR3 protein is CSARVGGANVLTF. In DNA, the CDR3 is TGCAGTGCTAGAGTGGGTGGGGCCAACGTCCTGACTTTC.

This clonotype was picked up many times. This chain connects TRBV28 to TRBJ2-7; weak D call: TRBD1 (5 bases). This CDR3 is built from 15 residues. CDR1 MDHEN and CDR2 SYDVKM come from the germline V gene. Between the trimmed V and J ends, which lost 3 bases and 2 bases, there was a span of 14 bases. CDR3 amino acids: CASSFAGPLPYEQYF. The CDR3 nucleotides read TGTGCCAGCAGTTTTGCAGGGCCCCTTCCCTACGAGCAGTACTTC.

This clonotype was detected ten times or more. V gene TRBV20-1 combines with J gene TRBJ2-5; 12 bases match TRBD2. This CDR3 spans 15 amino acids. From germline, CDR1 is DFQATT and CDR2 SNEGSKA (reference sequence). V was clipped by 3 bases and J by 7 bases; unmatched bases: 9. Here the CDR3 reads CSASPLAGGHGTQYF. The CDR3 DNA follows: TGCAGTGCTAGCCCGCTAGCGGGGGGGCACGGGACCCAGTACTTC.

This clonotype was seen only a few times. V usage is TRBV5-5 and J usage is TRBJ1-5; no reliable D call. Germline-derived CDR1 and CDR2 are SGHKS and YYEKEE (reference sequence). The CDR3 consists of 14 residues. V gave up 0 bases and J gave up 4 bases, with 8 bases separating them. The CDR3 nucleotides are TGTGCCAGCAGCTTGGTCCCCGGAAATCAGCCCCAGCATTTT. Its protein product is CASSLVPGNQPQHF.

In this sample, this clonotype turned up many times. The rearrangement links TRBV28 to TRBJ1-5; D gene ambiguous. CDR1 and CDR2 (germline): MDHEN, SYDVKM. CDR3 size: 17 residues. V was clipped by 5 bases and J by 3 bases, with 20 bases between them. CDR3 sequence (DNA): TGTGCCAGCAGTCCCCTTGGGGATGATACAGACAATCAGCCCCAGCATTTT. Encoded protein: CASSPLGDDTDNQPQHF.

This clonotype was recorded a few times. V is TRBV7-8 and J is TRBJ1-5, with 7 bases that match TRBD1. Per the germline V gene, CDR1 is SGHVS and CDR2 is FQNEAQ. Losses at the gene ends were 4 bases for V and 7 bases for J; bases not matched to a gene: 13. The CDR3 length is 16 residues. This CDR3 is CASSYSRDPGGQPQHF. DNA of the CDR3: TGTGCCAGCAGCTACTCCCGGGACCCAGGGGGACAGCCCCAGCATTTT. Together with reference TRBV7-8 and TRBJ1-5, the CDR3 gives the full variable domain: GAGVSQSPRYKVAKRGQDVALRCDPISGHVSLFWYQQALGQGPEFLTYFQNEAQLDKSGLPSDRFFAERPEGSVSTLKIQRTQQEDSAVYLCASSYSRDPGGQPQHFGDGTRLSIL.

This clonotype was observed a handful of times. This rearrangement joins TRBV5-6 to TRBJ1-1; D remains unclear. The V gene's germline CDR1 is SGHDT and CDR2 YYEEEE. V was cut by 1 base and J by 6 bases, with 7 bases left in between. This CDR3 comprises 12 residues. This CDR3 reads CASSLRRSEAFF. CDR3 in DNA: TGTGCCAGCAGCTTGCGACGGTCTGAAGCTTTCTTT.

In this sample, this clonotype turned up many times. This chain links TRBV7-2 with TRBJ2-7; 12 bases are a match to TRBD2. V lost 8 bases to trimming and J lost 2 bases; unmatched junction nucleotides: 4. CDR1 and CDR2 from the germline V gene are SGHTA and FQGNSA. This CDR3 region has 14 residues. The chain's CDR3 is CASATSGGTYEQYF. In DNA, the CDR3 is TGTGCCAGCGCGACTAGCGGGGGCACCTACGAGCAGTACTTC.